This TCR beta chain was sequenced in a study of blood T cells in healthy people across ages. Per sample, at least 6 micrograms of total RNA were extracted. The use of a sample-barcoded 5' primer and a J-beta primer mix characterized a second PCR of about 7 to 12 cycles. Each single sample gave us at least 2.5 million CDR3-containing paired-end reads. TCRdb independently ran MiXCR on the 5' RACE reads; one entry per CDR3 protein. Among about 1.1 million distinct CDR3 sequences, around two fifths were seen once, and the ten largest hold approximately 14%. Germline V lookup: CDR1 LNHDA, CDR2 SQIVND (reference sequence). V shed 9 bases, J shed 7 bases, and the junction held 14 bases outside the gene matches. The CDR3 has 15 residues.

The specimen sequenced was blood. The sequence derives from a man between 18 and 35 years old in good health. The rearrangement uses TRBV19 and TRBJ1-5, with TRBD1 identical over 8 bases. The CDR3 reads CASVLSGQGGQPQHF. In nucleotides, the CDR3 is TGTGCCAGCGTCCTTTCAGGACAGGGTGGACAGCCCCAGCATTTT.